The 13 T cell receptor beta chains below come from one sample, sequenced in a study of T cells expressing NK-cell markers (TCRdb year 2020). Library generation was performed with 5' RACE. The data were produced on an Illumina HiSeq 2000. Reads reprocessed by TCRdb are summarized as one entry per CDR3 protein sequence, and DNA is absent. The sample table holds 550,000 to 600,000 distinct CDR3 sequences. Together, the top ten hold approximately 3.6% of the sample. What was sequenced was blood T cells: a sorted CD56 or NKG2C T cell subset, CD4+ or CD8+ T cells, or bulk PBMC T cells (not recorded which). The receptors here all came from a man between 18 and 35 years old in good health. Donor details come from another sample of the same person, matched by shared clones.

The chain has TRBV10-3 and TRBJ1-1; the D call from TCRdb, TRBD1, cannot be confirmed without DNA. Germline V gene sequence: CDR1 ENHRY, CDR2 SYGVKD. This CDR3 region has 15 residues. The CDR3: CAISERGRGDTEAFF.

This chain links TRBV2 with TRBJ1-1. CDR1 is SNHLY, CDR2 FYNNEI, per germline. The CDR3 spans 14 residues. CDR3 loop: CASSEAEGRTEAFF.

The chain recombines TRBV7-2 with TRBJ2-4. Per germline, CDR1 SGHTA and CDR2 FQGNSA. This CDR3 has 16 amino acids. This chain's CDR3 is CASSLVQGIAKNIQYF.

This chain connects TRBV4-2 to TRBJ2-3; TCRdb's D call, TRBD1, is unchecked because there is no DNA. Germline V gene lookup returns CDR1 LGHNA and CDR2 YNFKEQ. This CDR3 region has 19 residues. The CDR3 loop reads CASSQDPTFAPLSTDTQYF.

This sequence joins TRBV11-2 and TRBJ2-3; TCRdb gives TRBD2 as the D gene, but with no DNA this cannot be confirmed. CDR1 is SGHAT and CDR2 is FQNNGV in the germline V gene. This CDR3 contains 16 residues. The CDR3 region is CASSLVYGRAADTQYF.

The V gene is TRBV20-1, the J gene TRBJ2-1; the TCRdb call, TRBD2, lacks DNA for checking. The germline V gene has CDR1 DFQATT and CDR2 SNEGSKA (reference sequence). This CDR3 has 16 amino acids. The CDR3 loop is CSARPNSGFSYNEQFF.

The gene calls are TRBV7-2 and TRBJ2-7; there is no DNA to check the TCRdb D call of TRBD1. The germline CDR1 and CDR2 sequences are SGHTA and FQGNSA. This CDR3 has 16 residues. CDR3 in amino acids: CASSPPRLTSYNEQYF.

The chain uses TRBV9 and TRBJ1-1; there is no DNA to check the TCRdb D call of TRBD1. Germline V gives CDR1 SGDLS, CDR2 YYNGEE. The CDR3 consists of 14 residues. The CDR3 region is CASSATGTGERAFF.

CDR3 amino acids: CASSLGQGLLETQYF. The rearrangement joins TRBV5-1 to TRBJ2-5; TCRdb's D call of TRBD1 is untestable without DNA. Germline V CDR1 and CDR2: SGHRS, YFSETQ. This CDR3 is 15 amino acids long.

The chain is built from TRBV5-1 and TRBJ1-1; lacking DNA, the TRBD1 call made by TCRdb goes unchecked. The CDR3 contains 14 residues. Per the germline V gene, CDR1 is SGHRS and CDR2 is YFSETQ. CDR3 sequence: CASSLPGQGTEAFF.

The V call is TRBV4-1, the J call TRBJ2-7; the TCRdb call, TRBD2, lacks DNA for checking. Germline V CDR1 and CDR2: MGHRA, YSYEKL. The CDR3 loop spans 11 amino acids. Here the CDR3 reads CASSQGPMQYF.

This chain uses TRBV5-1 with TRBJ1-4. CDR3 length equals 16 residues. Germline V gene data show CDR1 as SGHRS and CDR2 as YFSETQ. CDR3 in amino acids: CASSLDSTTTNEKLFF.

This sequence joins TRBV2 and TRBJ2-1; TCRdb's D call of TRBD2 is untestable without DNA. The CDR3 runs 16 residues. CDR1 is SNHLY and CDR2 is FYNNEI in the germline V gene. CDR3 sequence reads: CASSTFSGSLYNEQFF.